This passage covers 23 T cell receptor beta chains from one sample sequenced in a study of shared clonotypes between healthy human individuals. This table comes from immunoSEQ multiplex PCR, and its TCRdb copy is limited to in-frame clones, with some not included. The sample records about 2.3 million clones, approximately 93% being singletons. The specimen was naive CD4+ T cells from PBMCs. The sample's subset: CD45RA+ positively selected. The receptor set was obtained from a man aged 18 to 30 in good health. Some clones in this sample may be carry-over from other donors' samples.

The CDR3 reads CASSQVGTDTRAGYTF. As DNA, the CDR3 is TGCGCCAGCAGCCAAGTCGGTACGGACACACGGGCTGGCTACACCTTC. V usage is TRBV4-1 and J usage is TRBJ1-2; D might be TRBD1 (5 bases). Germline V lookup: CDR1 MGHRA, CDR2 YSYEKL. The V gene lost 1 base and the J gene lost 7 bases, with 19 bases spanning the gap. The CDR3 has 16 amino acids.

The chain links TRBV19 to TRBJ2-2, with D perhaps TRBD1 or TRBD2 (5 bases each). The CDR3 loop spans 14 amino acids. V was pared by 6 bases and J by 5 bases, with 13 bases between. In germline, CDR1 is LNHDA, CDR2 SQIVND (reference sequence). The DNA for the CDR3 is TGTGCCAGTAGGTGGGGGAGTCGAACCGGGGAGCTGTTTTTT. It translates to CASRWGSRTGELFF.

The V gene is TRBV15, the J gene TRBJ1-1; the D is unclear. The CDR3 contains 16 residues. V was shortened by 5 bases and J by 2 bases, with 18 bases between the two germline ends. CDR1 LNHNV and CDR2 YYDKDF come from the germline V gene (reference sequence). CDR3: CATSLGLRAGNTEAFF. CDR3 DNA: TGTGCCACCAGCCTAGGACTGCGCGCGGGTAACACTGAAGCTTTCTTT.

This chain uses TRBV4-1 with TRBJ2-3; TRBD1 agrees at 9 bases. V gave up 2 bases and J gave up 4 bases; unmatched junction bases: 7. There are 16 residues in the CDR3. In germline, CDR1 is MGHRA, CDR2 YSYEKL. The CDR3 loop reads CASSQLRQGGADTQYF. The CDR3 DNA reads as TGCGCCAGCAGCCAACTGAGACAGGGGGGTGCAGATACGCAGTATTTT.

This clone was seen a single time. This chain joins TRBV29-1 and TRBJ1-1; 7 bases are shared with TRBD1. Germline CDR1 and CDR2: SQVTM and ANQGSEA. V shed 6 bases, J shed 10 bases, and the junction held 14 bases outside the gene matches. The length of the CDR3 is 13 residues. The CDR3 protein is CSVDDRAALAAFF. DNA of the CDR3: TGCAGCGTAGACGACAGGGCCGCATTAGCAGCTTTCTTT.

The chain links TRBV28 to TRBJ1-1; weak D call: TRBD1 (5 bases). Germline CDR1 MDHEN, CDR2 SYDVKM. This CDR3 has 15 residues. Trimming stripped 3 bases from V and 6 bases from J, with 17 bases between. The CDR3, as DNA: TGTGCCAGCAGTTTCCAGGGCATCACGAGGCCTGAAGCTTTCTTT. Translated: CASSFQGITRPEAFF.

This sequence joins TRBV10-3 and TRBJ1-5; 8 bases align to TRBD1. The trim removed 4 bases at V and 3 bases at J, leaving 2 bases unmatched. Looked up from germline, CDR1 is ENHRY and CDR2 is SYGVKD. The CDR3 totals 14 residues. CDR3: CAISATGDNQPQHF. The CDR3 DNA is TGTGCCATCAGTGCGACAGGGGACAATCAGCCCCAGCATTTT.

This rearrangement joins TRBV18 to TRBJ1-4; a possible D gene is TRBD1 (5 bases). Between the trimmed V and J ends, which lost 0 bases and 7 bases, there was a span of 12 bases. This CDR3 spans 15 amino acids. Germline V gene data show CDR1 as KGHSH and CDR2 as LQKENI. The CDR3 sequence is CASSPPGAQREKLFF. CDR3 bases: TGTGCCAGCTCACCACCTGGGGCACAACGTGAAAAACTGTTTTTT. The whole variable domain, filled in from reference TRBV18 and TRBJ1-4, reads NAGVMQNPRHLVRRRGQEARLRCSPMKGHSHVYWYRQLPEEGLKFMVYLQKENIIDESGMPKERFSAEFPKEGPSILRIQQVVRGDSAAYFCASSPPGAQREKLFFGSGTQLSVL.

The chain recombines TRBV7-3 with TRBJ2-1; TRBD2 is a possible D gene (5 bases). Deletions cut 4 bases from V and 4 bases from J, with 17 bases between. This CDR3 is built from 16 residues. Germline V gives CDR1 SGHTA, CDR2 FQGTGA. Here the CDR3 reads CASSSGLAPGYNEQFF. The CDR3 DNA follows: TGTGCCAGCAGCTCCGGCCTAGCCCCCGGATACAATGAGCAGTTCTTC.

The chain employs TRBV21-1 and TRBJ2-7; the table's D gene call, TRBD2, was not cross checked with the DNA. TRBV21-1 is flagged as a pseudogene. The CDR3 runs 14 residues. Written as DNA, the CDR3 is TGTGCCAGCAGCAAAGCCGAGACTAGGTGCGAGCAGTACTTC. Protein product: CASSKAETRCEQYF.

On this clone itself: The same CDR3 also results from other DNA sequences found in this sample. This chain joins TRBV11-2 and TRBJ2-1; 12 bases are shared with TRBD2. V was clipped by 3 bases and J by 4 bases; unmatched bases: 1. This CDR3 region has 15 residues. Germline loops: CDR1 SGHAT, CDR2 FQNNGV. CDR3 loop: CASSFGLAGYNEQFF. The CDR3 DNA sequence: TGTGCCAGCAGCTTTGGACTAGCGGGGTACAATGAGCAGTTCTTC.

This clone appeared once. V and J are TRBV18 and TRBJ2-7; tentatively, D is TRBD2 (7 bases). This CDR3 has 15 amino acids. The V end was cut by 6 bases, the J end by 3 bases, with 18 bases between. CDR1 KGHSH and CDR2 LQKENI come from the germline V gene. The CDR3 DNA is TGTGCCAGCTCTCTTCGGGGGGCTGACTTCTACGAGCAGTACTTC. This encodes CASSLRGADFYEQYF.

The chain recombines TRBV5-1 with TRBJ2-5; TRBD1 matches 9 bases. J gave up 5 bases and V 2 bases, and 4 bases lay outside the gene matches. CDR3 size: 14 residues. CDR1 is SGHRS, CDR2 YFSETQ, per germline. Here the CDR3 reads CASSLQGASETQYF. The CDR3 DNA reads as TGCGCCAGCAGCTTACAGGGGGCGTCTGAGACCCAGTACTTC.

Written as DNA, the CDR3 is TGTGCCAGCAGTTTATCCACCCCAGCGTTCGAGCAGTACTTC. Its protein product is CASSLSTPAFEQYF. V gene TRBV27 combines with J gene TRBJ2-7; D is ambiguous. The CDR3 loop spans 14 amino acids. CDR1 MNHEY and CDR2 SMNVEV come from the germline V gene (reference sequence). Deletions cut 0 bases from V and 6 bases from J, with 12 bases between.

The V and J genes are TRBV6-1 and TRBJ1-1, with D tentatively TRBD1 (6 bases). The germline gives CDR1 MNHNS, CDR2 SASEGT. Trimming shortened V by 8 bases and J by 6 bases, and 19 bases separated the two germline ends. The CDR3 runs to 14 residues. CDR3 coding DNA: TGTGCCAGCCACCTCCGTCAGGGGTTAGCTGAAGCTTTCTTT. Protein product: CASHLRQGLAEAFF.

The chain couples TRBV7-9 to TRBJ2-5, with D unresolved. The CDR3 is made up of 11 amino acids. V was pared by 8 bases and J by 5 bases, with 9 bases between. The germline CDR1 and CDR2 sequences are SEHNR and FQNEAQ (reference sequence). This chain's CDR3 is CASLVDETQYF. Here the CDR3 DNA reads TGTGCCAGCCTGGTGGATGAGACCCAGTACTTC. The full variable domain, with the rest looked up from reference TRBV7-9 and TRBJ2-5, is DTGVSQNPRHKITKRGQNVTFRCDPISEHNRLYWYRQTLGQGPEFLTYFQNEAQLEKSRLLSDRFSAERPKGSFSTLEIQRTEQGDSAMYLCASLVDETQYFGPGTRLLVL.

This clone was detected only a few times. The genes are TRBV7-9 and TRBJ1-1; no reliable D call. V lost 1 base, J lost 3 bases, and 3 bases lay in between. Germline CDR1 SEHNR, CDR2 FQNEAQ (reference sequence). This CDR3 is 12 amino acids long. CDR3 sequence reads: CASSLVYTEAFF. In DNA, the CDR3 is TGTGCCAGCAGCTTAGTGTACACTGAAGCTTTCTTT.

V usage is TRBV10-1 and J usage is TRBJ2-2, with 13 bases aligning to TRBD2. The germline V gene has CDR1 WNHNN and CDR2 SYGVQD (reference sequence). The CDR3 is 16 amino acids. With V trimmed by 7 bases and J by 6 bases, 8 bases remained unmatched. The CDR3 bases are TGCGCCAGCACTCCTCTCGGACTAGCGGGAGCCGGGGAGCTGTTTTTT. Amino acid sequence: CASTPLGLAGAGELFF.

The rearrangement joins TRBV7-2 to TRBJ1-1, with D perhaps matching TRBD1 (5 bases). Trimming took off 0 bases at V and 3 bases at J, with 11 bases between the two ends. The V gene's germline CDR1 is SGHTA and CDR2 FQGNSA. This CDR3 has 15 residues. CDR3 sequence (DNA): TGTGCCAGCAGCTTAGCCCACTGGGGCTACACTGAAGCTTTCTTT. Protein product: CASSLAHWGYTEAFF.

The chain has TRBV28 and TRBJ2-5, with D hard to call. With 7 bases removed from V and 1 base from J, the gap between germline ends came to 13 bases. Germline CDR1 reads MDHEN; CDR2 reads SYDVKM. This CDR3 is 14 amino acids long. For the CDR3, the DNA is TGTGCCAGCACCCTTCTGGGAATCCAAGAGACCCAGTACTTC. Translating it yields CASTLLGIQETQYF.

The chain employs TRBV5-1 and TRBJ2-7, with TRBD1 matching 7 bases. The CDR3 loop spans 14 amino acids. Looked up from germline, CDR1 is SGHRS and CDR2 is YFSETQ. Trimming removed 4 bases from V and 0 bases from J; junction bases left unmatched: 4. CDR3 DNA: TGCGCCAGCAGCCACCAGGGGGACTCCTACGAGCAGTACTTC. Its protein is CASSHQGDSYEQYF.

V is TRBV18 and J is TRBJ2-7; no clear D gene. The CDR3 is 13 residues long. Trimming left V 2 bases short and J 3 bases short, with 8 bases between. Germline V gives CDR1 KGHSH, CDR2 LQKENI. CDR3 residues: CASSPYARYEQYF. CDR3 nucleotides: TGTGCCAGCTCACCATACGCCCGCTACGAGCAGTACTTC.

J is TRBJ2-3 and V is TRBV11-1, with D unresolved. Germline-derived CDR1 and CDR2 are SGHAT and FQDESV (reference sequence). The V end was cut by 8 bases, the J end by 1 base, with 10 bases between. The CDR3 totals 13 residues. The CDR3 sequence is CASGDGRTDTQYF. In nucleotides, the CDR3 is TGTGCCAGCGGAGACGGACGCACAGATACGCAGTATTTT.